This T cell receptor beta chain was sequenced for a study of tumor-infiltrating lymphocytes in primary liver carcinoma. Study conclusions and caveats: Tumor region pairs shared more overlap than did tumor-adjacent and tumor-blood pairs.

Researchers generated TCR beta cDNA from roughly 500 ng of total RNA, relying on a constant-region primer. Three nested multiplex PCR rounds, a slightly modified ARM-PCR method, built the TCR beta libraries. TRBV1-TRBV30 forward primers paired with a C-beta reverse primer drove the first two PCR rounds, about 10 cycles each. MiXCR was run by TCRdb on the multiplex PCR reads, yielding one entry per CDR3 protein. The repertoire holds approximately 300,000 distinct CDR3 sequences, with approximately 65% as singletons. The V end was cut by 8 bases, the J end by 7 bases, with 18 bases between. Looked up from germline, CDR1 is SGHAT and CDR2 is FQNNGV. CDR3 length equals 13 residues. Unsorted whole blood served as the source of blood RNA, and germline DNA was extracted as well. Blood samples of roughly 4.2 milliliters were drawn preoperatively. Of note for this clonotype: Antigen: not known.

V gene TRBV11-2 combines with J gene TRBJ2-7, with D possibly matching TRBD2 (6 bases). The source of this sequence is a man between 35 and 55 years old with primary liver carcinoma and hepatitis B virus infection. The specimen sequenced was peripheral blood. CDR3 bases: TGTGCCAGCGGCCCGGGGGACCTTAGGGAGCAGTACTTC. Amino acids: CASGPGDLREQYF.